Below, 26 T cell receptor beta chains from the same sample are listed, as sequenced in a study of blood T cell repertoires in COVID-19. Data came from immunoSEQ multiplex PCR; TCRdb stores just in-frame clones and leaves some out. The profile shows 84,000 or so clones, 92% of them singletons. What was sequenced was peripheral blood. The receptor source for this set is a woman aged 55 to 70 with active COVID-19.

This chain uses TRBV6-1 with TRBJ1-5, with D hard to call. Germline CDR1 reads MNHNS; CDR2 reads SASEGT. Trimming took off 5 bases at V and 1 base at J, with 18 bases between the two ends. The CDR3 has 17 amino acids. CDR3 residues: CASSKGWEGLSNQPQHF. CDR3 DNA: TGTGCCAGCAGTAAAGGATGGGAGGGTTTGAGCAATCAGCCCCAGCATTTT.

The V call is TRBV11-2, the J call TRBJ1-1, with D possibly matching TRBD1 (5 bases). V lost 1 base to trimming and J lost 3 bases, with 6 bases between them. Germline CDR1 reads SGHAT; CDR2 reads FQNNGV. The CDR3 sequence is 13 residues long. The CDR3 DNA reads TGTGCCAGCAGCTTAGGGGGGGACACTGAAGCTTTCTTT. It yields the protein CASSLGGDTEAFF. Combining the CDR3 with reference TRBV11-2 and TRBJ1-1 gives the whole variable domain EAGVAQSPRYKIIEKRQSVAFWCNPISGHATLYWYQQILGQGPKLLIQFQNNGVVDDSQLPKDRFSAERLKGVDSTLKIQPAKLEDSAVYLCASSLGGDTEAFFGQGTRLTVV.

The V and J genes are TRBV5-6 and TRBJ2-7; 8 bases are a match to TRBD2. Germline CDR1 reads SGHDT; CDR2 reads YYEEEE. The CDR3 has 15 residues. Germline trimming cut 2 bases from V and 4 bases from J; bases unmatched to any gene: 8. The CDR3 region is CASSFDGGRLYEQYF. The CDR3 coding sequence is TGTGCCAGCAGCTTTGATGGCGGGAGGTTGTACGAGCAGTACTTC.

The V and J genes are TRBV27 and TRBJ2-3; 16 nucleotides agree with TRBD2. Per the germline V gene, CDR1 is MNHEY and CDR2 is SMNVEV (reference sequence). The length of the CDR3 is 20 residues. V lost 4 bases, J lost 2 bases, and 12 bases stayed unmatched. The CDR3 sequence: CASSSTGTSGRASYTDTQYF. CDR3 sequence (DNA): TGTGCCAGCAGTTCGACCGGGACTAGCGGGAGGGCCTCCTACACAGATACGCAGTATTTT.

V is TRBV19 and J is TRBJ2-7, with 12 nucleotides matching TRBD2. CDR1 and CDR2 (germline): LNHDA, SQIVND (reference sequence). V shed 3 bases, J shed 7 bases, and the junction held 10 bases outside the gene matches. The length of the CDR3 is 16 residues. CDR3 nucleotides: TGTGCCAGTAGTATGTTACTAGCGGGAGGTGAAAAGGAGCAGTACTTC. Protein product: CASSMLLAGGEKEQYF.

This clone has a handful of counts. The rearrangement links TRBV27 to TRBJ2-1; D is perhaps TRBD2 (6 bases). Per the germline V gene, CDR1 is MNHEY and CDR2 is SMNVEV (reference sequence). This CDR3 has 15 amino acids. The V and J ends lost 8 bases and 6 bases respectively, with 20 bases between them. The CDR3 region has the DNA TGTGCCAGCCGGACGAACCGGGACTCTCCCAATGAGCAGTTCTTC. As protein: CASRTNRDSPNEQFF.

This sequence joins TRBV5-1 and TRBJ2-5, with 14 bases aligning to TRBD2. V gave up 4 bases and J gave up 5 bases; unmatched junction bases: 7. The CDR3 spans 16 residues. Germline V gene lookup returns CDR1 SGHRS and CDR2 YFSETQ. The CDR3 loop is CASSRGLAGAGETQYF. The CDR3 DNA reads TGCGCCAGCAGCCGGGGACTAGCGGGAGCGGGGGAGACCCAGTACTTC. The whole variable domain, filled in from reference TRBV5-1 and TRBJ2-5, reads KAGVTQTPRYLIKTRGQQVTLSCSPISGHRSVSWYQQTPGQGLQFLFEYFSETQRNKGNFPGRFSGRQFSNSRSEMNVSTLELGDSALYLCASSRGLAGAGETQYFGPGTRLLVL.

The chain couples TRBV5-1 to TRBJ2-1; 10 nucleotides agree with TRBD2. Germline assignment: CDR1 SGHRS and CDR2 YFSETQ. The V segment lost 4 bases and the J segment 11 bases; nucleotides outside the gene matches: 15. The CDR3 spans 16 residues. The CDR3 nucleotides read TGCGCCAGCAGCCTCGCCACAATGTCTAGCGGGGGCCAGCAGTTCTTC. Translated, it gives CASSLATMSSGGQQFF.

The genes are TRBV5-4 and TRBJ2-3, with TRBD1 matching over 7 bases. Germline CDR1 is SGHNT and CDR2 is YYREEE (reference sequence). The CDR3 totals 13 residues. The J segment lost 4 bases and the V segment lost 4 bases, leaving 3 bases of the junction unmatched. CDR3 DNA sequence: TGTGCCAGCAGCCTGGGACAGCCAGATACGCAGTATTTT. Its translation is CASSLGQPDTQYF.

The chain has TRBV19 and TRBJ1-4; D gene uncertain. The CDR3 runs to 13 residues. V dropped 3 bases and J dropped 5 bases, with 7 bases sitting between them. Germline values: CDR1 LNHDA, CDR2 SQIVND (reference sequence). The CDR3, as DNA: TGTGCCAGTAGTATCCTTCCGAATGAAAAACTGTTTTTT. It encodes CASSILPNEKLFF.

This chain's CDR3 is CASTLMRADEQYF. CDR3 in DNA: TGTGCCAGCACCCTAATGCGGGCGGACGAGCAGTACTTC. The rearrangement links TRBV7-8 to TRBJ2-7, with D possibly matching TRBD2 (5 bases). Between the trimmed V and J ends, which lost 7 bases and 5 bases, there was a span of 15 bases. This CDR3 spans 13 amino acids. Germline V CDR1 and CDR2: SGHVS, FQNEAQ.

The V gene is TRBV6-5, the J gene TRBJ1-5, with D possibly being TRBD1 (5 bases). This CDR3 has 14 amino acids. With 5 bases removed from V and 3 bases from J, the gap between germline ends came to 11 bases. The germline gives CDR1 MNHEY, CDR2 SVGAGI. This CDR3 reads CASSLDSPNQPQHF. Written as DNA, the CDR3 is TGTGCCAGCAGTCTTGACAGCCCCAATCAGCCCCAGCATTTT.

The chain has TRBV20-1 and TRBJ1-1; D is possibly TRBD1 (5 bases). From germline, CDR1 is DFQATT and CDR2 SNEGSKA (reference sequence). The CDR3 is made up of 11 amino acids. Trimming shortened V by 0 bases and J by 9 bases, and 8 bases separated the two germline ends. The DNA for the CDR3 is TGCAGTGCTAGAGAATTGGGGCAAGCTTTCTTT. This sequence encodes CSARELGQAFF.

This chain links TRBV28 with TRBJ1-2, with a possible D match to TRBD1 (6 bases). Trimming pared 7 bases from V and 3 bases from J, leaving 15 bases between. From germline, CDR1 is MDHEN and CDR2 SYDVKM. The CDR3 runs to 14 residues. The chain's CDR3 is CASTRGNGDYGYTF. As DNA, the CDR3 is TGTGCCAGCACCAGGGGAAATGGGGACTATGGCTACACCTTC.

This clone was seen a single time. V and J are TRBV19 and TRBJ1-1; tentative D call: TRBD1 (6 bases). From germline, CDR1 is LNHDA and CDR2 SQIVND (reference sequence). CDR3 length: 13 amino acids. Trimming took 9 bases from V and 4 from J, leaving 15 bases between them. The CDR3 sequence is CASNTYRATEAFF. The DNA of the CDR3 is TGTGCCAGCAACACTTACAGGGCCACTGAAGCTTTCTTT.

The V gene is TRBV28, the J gene TRBJ1-2; D is unclear. Germline CDR1 MDHEN, CDR2 SYDVKM. V gave up 8 bases and J gave up 7 bases, with 14 bases separating them. This CDR3 has 12 residues. The CDR3 spells CASEQWEAGYTF. The CDR3 bases are TGTGCCAGCGAACAATGGGAGGCTGGCTACACCTTC.

CDR3 sequence reads: CAWSVQKTVDNSPLHF. The CDR3 nucleotides read TGTGCCTGGAGTGTACAGAAGACAGTCGATAATTCACCCCTCCACTTT. The chain has TRBV30 and TRBJ1-6, with TRBD1 as a possible D gene (5 bases). Trimming removed 0 bases from V and 5 bases from J, with 14 bases in between. Looked up from germline, CDR1 is GTSNPN and CDR2 is SVGIG (reference sequence). The CDR3 runs 16 residues.

The V gene is TRBV28, the J gene TRBJ2-7; possible D gene TRBD2, 6 bases. V lost 3 bases and J lost 6, with 21 bases in between. The V gene's germline CDR1 is MDHEN and CDR2 SYDVKM. The CDR3 is made up of 16 amino acids. The CDR3 sequence is CASSFPGSGVPTEQYF. The CDR3 nucleotides are TGTGCCAGCAGTTTCCCCGGGAGTGGGGTTCCCACCGAGCAGTACTTC.

The chain combines TRBV5-1 with TRBJ2-7; the match to TRBD1 covers 9 bases. V trimming: 0 bases; J trimming: 5 bases; junction bases outside the gene matches: 6. CDR1 SGHRS and CDR2 YFSETQ come from the germline V gene. This CDR3 region has 15 residues. This CDR3 reads CASSLVGTGINEQYF. DNA of the CDR3: TGCGCCAGCAGCTTGGTCGGGACAGGGATCAACGAGCAGTACTTC.

The chain links TRBV6-5 to TRBJ2-7; no clear D gene. V was clipped by 4 bases and J by 4 bases, with 11 bases between them. CDR1 is MNHEY and CDR2 is SVGAGI in the germline V gene. The CDR3 has 13 amino acids. In DNA, the CDR3 is TGTGCCAGCAGTTCCTCTCTCCTATACGAGCAGTACTTC. Its protein product is CASSSSLLYEQYF.

This clone appeared once. The CDR3 region has the DNA TGTGCCAGCCAACAGGGAATTTACGAGCAGTACTTC. Its protein is CASQQGIYEQYF. The chain joins TRBV28 to TRBJ2-7; maybe TRBD1 (6 bases). The CDR3 has 12 amino acids. CDR1 and CDR2 from the germline V gene are MDHEN and SYDVKM. V gave up 8 bases and J gave up 4 bases, with 12 bases separating them.

CDR3 region: CASRLCDNNQPQHF. CDR3 DNA: TGTGCAAGTCGCTTATGCGACAACAATCAGCCCCAGCATTTT. V gene TRBV12-2 combines with J gene TRBJ1-5; no check of the table's D call, TRBD1, against the DNA was made. TRBV12-2 is termed a pseudogene. There are 14 residues in the CDR3.

The chain links TRBV19 to TRBJ1-6; TRBD1 matches at 9 bases. Germline V lookup: CDR1 LNHDA, CDR2 SQIVND (reference sequence). CDR3 length equals 16 residues. Trimming at V came to 5 bases and at J to 10 bases, leaving 12 bases not matched to a gene. The CDR3 spells CASSDYPQGAKSPLHF. CDR3 nucleotides: TGTGCCAGTAGTGACTACCCACAGGGGGCAAAATCACCCCTCCACTTT.

The chain carries TRBV3-1 (or the pseudogene TRBV3-2) and TRBJ2-1; 12 bases fit TRBD2. V lost 3 bases to trimming and J lost 7 bases; unmatched junction nucleotides: 4. The CDR3 runs to 15 residues. CDR1 is LGHDT, CDR2 YNNKEL, per germline (reference sequence). The chain's CDR3 is CASSHTSGRTNEQFF. CDR3 DNA: TGTGCCAGCAGCCACACTAGCGGGAGGACGAATGAGCAGTTCTTC.

Comments on this clone: Sequence at one end of the junction differs from germline and may be a read error. The V and J genes are TRBV28 and TRBJ1-3; possible D gene TRBD1, 6 bases. The CDR3 has 13 residues. The germline CDR1 and CDR2 sequences are MDHEN and SYDVKM. CDR3 nucleotide sequence: TGTGCCAGCAGTCCGGGGACATATCAGACAAGAAATTTT. Translated, it gives CASSPGTYQTRNF.

This clone was seen more than once but under ten times. The CDR3 region has the DNA TGTGCCAGCAGCTTAGGGCTAGCGGACAATGAGCAGTTCTTC. Protein product: CASSLGLADNEQFF. The chain has TRBV7-2 and TRBJ2-1; TRBD2 aligns across 7 bases. Germline lookup yields CDR1 SGHTA and CDR2 FQGNSA. V lost 1 base to trimming and J lost 5 bases; unmatched junction nucleotides: 2. The CDR3 length is 14 residues.